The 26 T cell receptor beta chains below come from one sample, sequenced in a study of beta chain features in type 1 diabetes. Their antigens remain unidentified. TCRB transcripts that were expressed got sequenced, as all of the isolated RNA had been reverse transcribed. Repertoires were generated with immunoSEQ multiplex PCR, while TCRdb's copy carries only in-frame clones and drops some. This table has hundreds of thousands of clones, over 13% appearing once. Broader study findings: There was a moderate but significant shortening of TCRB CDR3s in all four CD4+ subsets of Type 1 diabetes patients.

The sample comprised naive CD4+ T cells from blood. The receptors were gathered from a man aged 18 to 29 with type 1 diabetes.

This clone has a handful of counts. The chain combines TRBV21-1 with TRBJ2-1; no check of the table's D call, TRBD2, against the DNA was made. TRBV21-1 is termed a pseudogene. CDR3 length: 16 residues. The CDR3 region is CASSPRLAGAMGEQFF. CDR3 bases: TGTGCCAGCAGCCCCCGACTAGCGGGAGCAATGGGTGAGCAGTTCTTC.

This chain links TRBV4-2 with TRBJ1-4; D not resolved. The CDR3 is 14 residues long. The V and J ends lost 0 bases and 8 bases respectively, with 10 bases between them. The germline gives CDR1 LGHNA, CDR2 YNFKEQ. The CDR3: CASSQDGDIEKLFF. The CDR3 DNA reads TGTGCCAGCAGCCAAGATGGAGACATCGAAAAACTGTTTTTT.

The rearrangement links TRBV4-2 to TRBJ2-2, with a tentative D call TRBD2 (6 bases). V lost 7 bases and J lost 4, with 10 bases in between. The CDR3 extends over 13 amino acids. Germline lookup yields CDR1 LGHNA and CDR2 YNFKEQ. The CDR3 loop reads CASTMEGTGELFF. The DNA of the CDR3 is TGTGCCAGCACTATGGAGGGCACCGGGGAGCTGTTTTTT.

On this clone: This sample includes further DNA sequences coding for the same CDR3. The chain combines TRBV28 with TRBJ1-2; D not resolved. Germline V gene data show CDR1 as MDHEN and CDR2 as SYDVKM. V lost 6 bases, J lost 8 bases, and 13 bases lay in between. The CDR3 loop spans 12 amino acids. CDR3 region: CASRSHGGGYTF. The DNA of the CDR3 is TGTGCCAGCAGATCACACGGCGGGGGCTACACCTTC.

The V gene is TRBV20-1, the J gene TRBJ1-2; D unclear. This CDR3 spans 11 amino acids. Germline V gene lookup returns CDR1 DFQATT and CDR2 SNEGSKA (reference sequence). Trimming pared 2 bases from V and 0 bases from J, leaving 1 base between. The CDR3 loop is CSARPNYGYTF. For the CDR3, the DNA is TGCAGTGCTAGACCTAACTATGGCTACACCTTC.

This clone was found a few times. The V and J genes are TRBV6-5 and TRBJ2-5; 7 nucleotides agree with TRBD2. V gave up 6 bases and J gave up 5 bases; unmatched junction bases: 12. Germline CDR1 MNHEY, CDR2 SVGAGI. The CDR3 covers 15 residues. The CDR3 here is CASSSHLAGDETQYF. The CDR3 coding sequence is TGTGCCAGCAGCTCCCACCTGGCGGGGGACGAGACCCAGTACTTC.

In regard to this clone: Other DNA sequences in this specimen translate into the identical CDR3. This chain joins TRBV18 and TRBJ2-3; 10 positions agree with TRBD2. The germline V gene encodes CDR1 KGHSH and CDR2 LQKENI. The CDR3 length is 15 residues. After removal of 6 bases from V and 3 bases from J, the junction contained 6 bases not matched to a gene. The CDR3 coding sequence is TGTGCCAGCTCCCCAACTAGCGGGACAACAGATACGCAGTATTTT. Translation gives CASSPTSGTTDTQYF.

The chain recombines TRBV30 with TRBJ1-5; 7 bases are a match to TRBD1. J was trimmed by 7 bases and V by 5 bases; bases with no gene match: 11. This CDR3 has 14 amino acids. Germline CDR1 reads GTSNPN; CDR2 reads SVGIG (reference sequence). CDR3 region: CAWALQGLGQPQHF. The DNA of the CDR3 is TGTGCCTGGGCCCTACAGGGGTTAGGCCAGCCCCAGCATTTT.

The CDR3 coding sequence is TGTGCCAGCAGCCGCGCCCGGACGGGACTTCTCTACGAGCAGTACTTC. Translating it yields CASSRARTGLLYEQYF. The chain uses TRBV7-8 and TRBJ2-7; D is possibly TRBD2 (6 bases). Germline CDR1 is SGHVS and CDR2 is FQNEAQ. CDR3 length: 16 amino acids. The V and J ends lost 5 bases and 3 bases respectively, with 20 bases between them.

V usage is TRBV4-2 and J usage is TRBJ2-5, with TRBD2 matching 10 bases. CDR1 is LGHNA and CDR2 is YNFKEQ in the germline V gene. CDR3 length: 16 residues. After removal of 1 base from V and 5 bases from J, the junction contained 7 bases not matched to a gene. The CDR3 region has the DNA TGTGCCAGCAGCCAAGCTACTAGCGGGGTCGGGGAGACCCAGTACTTC. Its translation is CASSQATSGVGETQYF.

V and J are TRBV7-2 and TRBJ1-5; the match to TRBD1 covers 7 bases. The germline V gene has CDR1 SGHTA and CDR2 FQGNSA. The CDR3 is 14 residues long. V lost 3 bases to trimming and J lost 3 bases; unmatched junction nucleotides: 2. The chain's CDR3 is CASSFGTANQPQHF. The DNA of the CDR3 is TGTGCCAGCAGCTTCGGGACAGCCAATCAGCCCCAGCATTTT.

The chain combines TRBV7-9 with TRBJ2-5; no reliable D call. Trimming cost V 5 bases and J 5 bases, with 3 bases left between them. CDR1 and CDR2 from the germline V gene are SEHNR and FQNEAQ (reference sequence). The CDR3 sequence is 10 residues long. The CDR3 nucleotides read TGTGCCAGCAGCGCGGAGACCCAGTACTTC. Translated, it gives CASSAETQYF.

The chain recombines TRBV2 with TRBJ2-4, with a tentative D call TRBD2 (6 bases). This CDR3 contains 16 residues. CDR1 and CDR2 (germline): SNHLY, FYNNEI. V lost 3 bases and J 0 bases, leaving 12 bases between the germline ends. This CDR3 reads CASSDRLALAKNIQYF. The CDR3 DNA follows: TGTGCCAGCAGTGACAGGCTAGCGTTAGCCAAAAACATTCAGTACTTC. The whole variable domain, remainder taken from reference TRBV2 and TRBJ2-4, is EPEVTQTPSHQVTQMGQEVILRCVPISNHLYFYWYRQILGQKVEFLVSFYNNEISEKSEIFDDQFSVERPDGSNFTLKIRSTKLEDSAMYFCASSDRLALAKNIQYFGAGTRLSVL.

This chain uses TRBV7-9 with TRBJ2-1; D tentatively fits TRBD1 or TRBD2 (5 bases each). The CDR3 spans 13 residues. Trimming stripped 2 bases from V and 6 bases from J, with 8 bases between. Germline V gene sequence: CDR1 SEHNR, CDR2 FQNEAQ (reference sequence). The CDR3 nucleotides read TGTGCCAGCAGCTTACAGGGACGCAATGAGCAGTTCTTC. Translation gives CASSLQGRNEQFF.

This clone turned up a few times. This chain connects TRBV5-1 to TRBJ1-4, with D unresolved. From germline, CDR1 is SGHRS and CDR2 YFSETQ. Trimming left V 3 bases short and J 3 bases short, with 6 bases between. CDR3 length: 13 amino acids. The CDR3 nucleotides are TGCGCCAGCAGCTCCTCGCCTAATGAAAAACTGTTTTTT. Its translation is CASSSSPNEKLFF. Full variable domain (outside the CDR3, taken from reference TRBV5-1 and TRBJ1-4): KAGVTQTPRYLIKTRGQQVTLSCSPISGHRSVSWYQQTPGQGLQFLFEYFSETQRNKGNFPGRFSGRQFSNSRSEMNVSTLELGDSALYLCASSSSPNEKLFFGSGTQLSVL.

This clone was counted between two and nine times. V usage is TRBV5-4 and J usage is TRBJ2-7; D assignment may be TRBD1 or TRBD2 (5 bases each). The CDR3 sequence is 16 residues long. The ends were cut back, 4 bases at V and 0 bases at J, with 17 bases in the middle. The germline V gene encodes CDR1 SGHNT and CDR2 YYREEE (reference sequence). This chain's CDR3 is CASSPSGVGVSYEQYF. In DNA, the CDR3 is TGTGCCAGCAGCCCCAGCGGAGTAGGGGTCTCCTACGAGCAGTACTTC.

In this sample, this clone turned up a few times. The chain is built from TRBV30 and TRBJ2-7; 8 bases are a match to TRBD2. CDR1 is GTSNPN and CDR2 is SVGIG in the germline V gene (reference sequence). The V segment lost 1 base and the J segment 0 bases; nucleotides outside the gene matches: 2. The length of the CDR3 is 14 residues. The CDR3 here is CAWSAGGSSYEQYF. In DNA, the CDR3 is TGTGCCTGGAGTGCGGGGGGGAGCTCCTACGAGCAGTACTTC.

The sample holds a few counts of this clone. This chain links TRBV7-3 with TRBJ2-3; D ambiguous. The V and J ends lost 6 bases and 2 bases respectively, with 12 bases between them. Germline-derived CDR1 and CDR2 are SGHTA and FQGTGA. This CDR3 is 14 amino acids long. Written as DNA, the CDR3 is TGTGCCAGCAGTAAATTGGGGATCACAGATACGCAGTATTTT. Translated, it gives CASSKLGITDTQYF.

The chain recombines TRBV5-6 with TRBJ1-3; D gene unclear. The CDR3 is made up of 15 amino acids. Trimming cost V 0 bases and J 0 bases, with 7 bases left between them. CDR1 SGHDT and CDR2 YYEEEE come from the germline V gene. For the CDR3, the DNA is TGTGCCAGCAGCTTGGTTGAAAGCTCTGGAAACACCATATATTTT. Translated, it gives CASSLVESSGNTIYF.

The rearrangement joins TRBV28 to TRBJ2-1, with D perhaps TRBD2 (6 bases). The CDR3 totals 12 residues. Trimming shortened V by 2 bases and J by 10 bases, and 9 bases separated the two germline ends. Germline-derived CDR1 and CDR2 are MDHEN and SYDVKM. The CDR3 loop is CASSLRRDEQFF. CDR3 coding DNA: TGTGCCAGCAGTTTACGGAGGGACGAGCAGTTCTTC.

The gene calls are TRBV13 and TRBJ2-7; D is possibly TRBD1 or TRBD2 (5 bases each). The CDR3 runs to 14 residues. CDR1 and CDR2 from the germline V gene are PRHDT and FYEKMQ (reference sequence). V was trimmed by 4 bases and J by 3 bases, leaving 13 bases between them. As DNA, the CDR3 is TGTGCCAGCAGCTCCGGGGACGGCTACTACGAGCAGTACTTC. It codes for CASSSGDGYYEQYF.

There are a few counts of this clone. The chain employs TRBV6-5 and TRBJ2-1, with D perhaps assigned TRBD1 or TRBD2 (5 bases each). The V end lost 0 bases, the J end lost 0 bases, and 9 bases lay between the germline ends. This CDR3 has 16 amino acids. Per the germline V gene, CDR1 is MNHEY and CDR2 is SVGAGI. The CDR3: CASSYSGAASYNEQFF. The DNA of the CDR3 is TGTGCCAGCAGTTACTCCGGGGCAGCCTCCTACAATGAGCAGTTCTTC.

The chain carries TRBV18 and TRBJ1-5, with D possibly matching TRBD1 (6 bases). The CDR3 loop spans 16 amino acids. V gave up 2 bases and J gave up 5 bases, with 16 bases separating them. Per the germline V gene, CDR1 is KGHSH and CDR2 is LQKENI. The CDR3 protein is CASSPNEGHYDQPQHF. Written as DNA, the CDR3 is TGTGCCAGCTCACCAAACGAGGGACATTATGATCAGCCCCAGCATTTT. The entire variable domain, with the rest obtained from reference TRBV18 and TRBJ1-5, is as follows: NAGVMQNPRHLVRRRGQEARLRCSPMKGHSHVYWYRQLPEEGLKFMVYLQKENIIDESGMPKERFSAEFPKEGPSILRIQQVVRGDSAAYFCASSPNEGHYDQPQHFGDGTRLSIL.

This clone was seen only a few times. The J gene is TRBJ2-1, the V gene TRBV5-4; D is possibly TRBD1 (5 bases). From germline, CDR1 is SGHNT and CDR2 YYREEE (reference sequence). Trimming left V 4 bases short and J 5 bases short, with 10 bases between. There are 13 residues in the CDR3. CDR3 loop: CASSPDSHNEQFF. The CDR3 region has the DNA TGTGCCAGCAGCCCTGACAGTCACAATGAGCAGTTCTTC.

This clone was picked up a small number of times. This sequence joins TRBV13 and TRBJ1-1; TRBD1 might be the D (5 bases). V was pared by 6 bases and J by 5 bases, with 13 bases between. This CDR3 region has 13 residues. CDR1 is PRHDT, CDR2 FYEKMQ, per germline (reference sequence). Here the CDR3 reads CASSTTRGTEAFF. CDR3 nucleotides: TGTGCCAGCAGTACCACAAGGGGAACTGAAGCTTTCTTT.

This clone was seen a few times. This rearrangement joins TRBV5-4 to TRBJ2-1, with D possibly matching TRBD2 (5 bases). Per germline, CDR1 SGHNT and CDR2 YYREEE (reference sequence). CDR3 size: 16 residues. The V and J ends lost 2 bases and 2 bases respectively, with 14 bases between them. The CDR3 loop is CASSFPASRTYNEQFF. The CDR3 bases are TGTGCCAGCAGCTTCCCGGCTAGCAGAACCTACAATGAGCAGTTCTTC.